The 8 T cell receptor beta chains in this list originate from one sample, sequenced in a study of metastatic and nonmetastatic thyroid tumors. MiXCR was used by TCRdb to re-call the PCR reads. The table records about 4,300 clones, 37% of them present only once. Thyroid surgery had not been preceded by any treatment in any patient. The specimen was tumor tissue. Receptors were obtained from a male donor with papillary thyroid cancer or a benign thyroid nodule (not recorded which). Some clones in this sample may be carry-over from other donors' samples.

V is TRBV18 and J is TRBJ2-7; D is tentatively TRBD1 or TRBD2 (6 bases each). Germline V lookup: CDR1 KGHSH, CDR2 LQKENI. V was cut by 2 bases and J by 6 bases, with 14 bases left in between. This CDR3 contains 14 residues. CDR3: CASSPYAGEAEQYF. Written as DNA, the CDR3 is TGTGCCAGCTCACCATATGCAGGGGAGGCCGAGCAGTACTTC.

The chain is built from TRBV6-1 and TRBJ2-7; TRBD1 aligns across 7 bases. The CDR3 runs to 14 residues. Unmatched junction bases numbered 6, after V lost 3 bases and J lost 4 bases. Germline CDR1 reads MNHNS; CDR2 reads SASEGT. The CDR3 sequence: CASSDLDRRYEQYF. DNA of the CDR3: TGTGCCAGCAGTGACTTGGACAGGAGATACGAGCAGTACTTC.

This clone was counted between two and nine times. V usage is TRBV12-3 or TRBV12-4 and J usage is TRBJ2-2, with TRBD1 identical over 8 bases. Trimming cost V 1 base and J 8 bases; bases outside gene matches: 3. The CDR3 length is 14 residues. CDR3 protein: CASSLGRTGGELFF. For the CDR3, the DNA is TGTGCCAGCAGTTTAGGGCGGACAGGGGGGGAGCTGTTTTTT.

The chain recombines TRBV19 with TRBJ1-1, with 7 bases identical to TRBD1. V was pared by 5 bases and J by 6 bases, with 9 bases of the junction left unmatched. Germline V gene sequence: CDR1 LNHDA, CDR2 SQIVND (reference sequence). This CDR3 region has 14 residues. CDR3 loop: CASSVSLTGPEAFF. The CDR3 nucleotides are TGTGCCAGTAGTGTCAGCCTGACAGGGCCTGAAGCTTTCTTT.

CDR3 nucleotide sequence: TGTGCCAGCAGCCGACCTAGCGATGAGCAGTTCTTC. This translates into CASSRPSDEQFF. V gene TRBV7-8 combines with J gene TRBJ2-1; a weak D match, TRBD2 (6 bases). The CDR3 is 12 residues long. Germline CDR1 SGHVS, CDR2 FQNEAQ. V lost 5 bases to trimming and J lost 8 bases, with 10 bases between them. The full variable domain, its missing parts supplied by reference TRBV7-8 and TRBJ2-1, is GAGVSQSPRYKVAKRGQDVALRCDPISGHVSLFWYQQALGQGPEFLTYFQNEAQLDKSGLPSDRFFAERPEGSVSTLKIQRTQQEDSAVYLCASSRPSDEQFFGPGTRLTVL.

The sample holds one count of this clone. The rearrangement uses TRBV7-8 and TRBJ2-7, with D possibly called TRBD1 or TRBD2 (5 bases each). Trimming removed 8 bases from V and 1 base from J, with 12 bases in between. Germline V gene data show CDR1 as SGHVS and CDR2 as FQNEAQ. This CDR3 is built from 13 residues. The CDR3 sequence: CASAQGASYEQYF. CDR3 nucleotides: TGTGCCAGCGCCCAGGGAGCATCCTACGAGCAGTACTTC.

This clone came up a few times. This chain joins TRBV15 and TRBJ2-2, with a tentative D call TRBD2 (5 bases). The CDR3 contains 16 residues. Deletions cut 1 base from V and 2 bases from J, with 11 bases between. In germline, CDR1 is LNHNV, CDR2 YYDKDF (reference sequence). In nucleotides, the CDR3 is TGTGCCACCAGCAGAGGGAGAGGGTTAAACACCGGGGAGCTGTTTTTT. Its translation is CATSRGRGLNTGELFF.

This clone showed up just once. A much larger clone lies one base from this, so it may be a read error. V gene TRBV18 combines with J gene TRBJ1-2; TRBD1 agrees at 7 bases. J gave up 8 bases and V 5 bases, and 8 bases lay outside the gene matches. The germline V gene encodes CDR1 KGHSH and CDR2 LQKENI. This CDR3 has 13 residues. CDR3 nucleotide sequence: TGTGCCAGCTCATCGACAGGGTGGCTAGGCTACACCTTC. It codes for CASSSTGWLGYTF.